The following is a TCR beta chain sequence with its context. Original data processing: Amplification of reference gene primers provided the estimated nucleated cell counts. The table came from immunoSEQ multiplex PCR; TCRdb's copy has only in-frame clones and leaves some out. That table gives V, J and clone size, and the DNA gave D and trimming. The table lists approximately 250,000 clones, around nine tenths of them singletons. The sample comes from a study of blood T cell repertoires in COVID-19. The overall study: The analysed material was cDNA or gDNA that came from T cells, B-cell-depleted T cells, or PBMCs.

Participants, about 18 to 100 years old, spanned around 25 US areas. Assignments of participants to cohorts depended upon their own reported clinical history. The germline gives CDR1 MNHNS, CDR2 SASEGT. The CDR3 contains 16 residues. The V and J ends lost 4 bases and 0 bases respectively, with 13 bases between them. The chain recombines TRBV6-1 with TRBJ2-1; possibly TRBD1 for D (6 bases). The TCR originated in a woman in her fifties or sixties in a cohort exposed to, infected with or recovered from COVID-19 (not recorded which). The source material was PBMCs or T cells enriched from blood (not recorded which). The CDR3 loop reads CASSVRQASSYNEQFF. CDR3 sequence (DNA): TGTGCCAGCAGTGTGAGACAGGCAAGCTCCTACAATGAGCAGTTCTTC.